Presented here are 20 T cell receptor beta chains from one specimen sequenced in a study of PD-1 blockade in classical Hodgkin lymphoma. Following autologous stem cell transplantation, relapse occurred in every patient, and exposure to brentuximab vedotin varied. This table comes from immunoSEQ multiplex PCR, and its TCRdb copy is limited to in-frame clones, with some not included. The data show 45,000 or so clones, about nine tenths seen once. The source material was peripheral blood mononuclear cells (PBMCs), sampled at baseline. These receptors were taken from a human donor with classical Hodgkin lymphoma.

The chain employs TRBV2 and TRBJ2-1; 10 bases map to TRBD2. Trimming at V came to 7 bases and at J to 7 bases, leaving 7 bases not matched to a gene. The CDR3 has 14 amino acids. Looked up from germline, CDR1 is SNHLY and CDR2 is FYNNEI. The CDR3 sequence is CASTPGLARNEQFF. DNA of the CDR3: TGTGCCAGCACACCGGGACTAGCGAGGAATGAGCAGTTCTTC.

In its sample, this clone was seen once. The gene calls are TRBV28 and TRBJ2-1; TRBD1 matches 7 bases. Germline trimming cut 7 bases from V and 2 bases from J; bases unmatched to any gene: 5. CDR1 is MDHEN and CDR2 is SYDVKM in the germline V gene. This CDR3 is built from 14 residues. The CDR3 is CASNTGATYNEQFF. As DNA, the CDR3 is TGTGCCAGCAATACAGGGGCGACCTACAATGAGCAGTTCTTC.

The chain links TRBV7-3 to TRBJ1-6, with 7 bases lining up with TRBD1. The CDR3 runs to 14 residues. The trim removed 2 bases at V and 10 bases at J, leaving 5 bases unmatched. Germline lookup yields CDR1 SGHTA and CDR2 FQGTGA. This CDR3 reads CASSLQGGRSPLHF. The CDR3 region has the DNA TGTGCCAGCAGCTTACAGGGGGGAAGATCACCCCTCCACTTT.

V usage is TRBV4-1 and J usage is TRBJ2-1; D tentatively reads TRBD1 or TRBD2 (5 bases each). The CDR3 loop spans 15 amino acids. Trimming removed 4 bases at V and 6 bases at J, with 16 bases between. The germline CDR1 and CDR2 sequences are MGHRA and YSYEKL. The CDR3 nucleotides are TGCGCCAGCAGCCGAATAAAGGGGACGGCCAATGAGCAGTTCTTC. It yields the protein CASSRIKGTANEQFF.

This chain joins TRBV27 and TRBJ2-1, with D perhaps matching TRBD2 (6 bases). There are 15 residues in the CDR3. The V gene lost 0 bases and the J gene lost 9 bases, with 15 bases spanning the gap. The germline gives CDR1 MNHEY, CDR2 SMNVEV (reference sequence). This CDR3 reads CASSLSRGTGIEQFF. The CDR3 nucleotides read TGTGCCAGCAGTTTATCGAGAGGGACTGGGATTGAGCAGTTCTTC.

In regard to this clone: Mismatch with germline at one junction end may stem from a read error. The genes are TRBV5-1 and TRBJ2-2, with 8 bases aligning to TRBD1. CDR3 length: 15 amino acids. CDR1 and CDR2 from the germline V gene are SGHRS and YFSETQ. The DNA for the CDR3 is TGCGCCAGCAGTTTGGACAGGGCGAACACCGGGGAGCTGTTTTTT. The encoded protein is CASSLDRANTGELFF.

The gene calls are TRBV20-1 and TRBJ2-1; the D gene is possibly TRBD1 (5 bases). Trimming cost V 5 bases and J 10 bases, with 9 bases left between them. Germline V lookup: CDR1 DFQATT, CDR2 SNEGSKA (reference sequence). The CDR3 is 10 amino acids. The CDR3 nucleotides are TGCAGTGCTCCAGGGCACGAGCAGTTCTTC. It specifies CSAPGHEQFF.

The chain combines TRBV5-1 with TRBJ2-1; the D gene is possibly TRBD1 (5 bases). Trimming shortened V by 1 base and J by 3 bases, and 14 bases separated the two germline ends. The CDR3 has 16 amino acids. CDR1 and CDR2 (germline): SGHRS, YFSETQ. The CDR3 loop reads CASSLYVGQIYNEQFF. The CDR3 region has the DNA TGCGCCAGCAGCTTGTACGTGGGGCAGATCTACAATGAGCAGTTCTTC.

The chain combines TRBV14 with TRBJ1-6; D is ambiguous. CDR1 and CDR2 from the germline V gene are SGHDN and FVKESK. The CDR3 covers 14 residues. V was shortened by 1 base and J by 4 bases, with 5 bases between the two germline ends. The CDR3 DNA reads TGTGCCAGCAGCCAAGCGGGGTATAATTCACCCCTCCACTTT. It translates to CASSQAGYNSPLHF.

In DNA, the CDR3 is TGTGCCAGCAGTTTACAGGGGGCCCTGAACACTGAAGCTTTCTTT. Translated, it gives CASSLQGALNTEAFF. This chain uses TRBV27 with TRBJ1-1; TRBD1 agrees at 8 bases. The CDR3 extends over 15 amino acids. V was pared by 2 bases and J by 0 bases, with 2 bases of the junction left unmatched. The V gene's germline CDR1 is MNHEY and CDR2 SMNVEV (reference sequence).

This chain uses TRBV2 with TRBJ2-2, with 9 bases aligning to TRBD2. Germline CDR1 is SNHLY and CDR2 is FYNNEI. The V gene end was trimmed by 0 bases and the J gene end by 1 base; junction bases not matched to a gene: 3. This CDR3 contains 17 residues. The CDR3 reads CASSEAGTSRNTGELFF. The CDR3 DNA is TGTGCCAGCAGTGAAGCCGGGACTAGCAGGAACACCGGGGAGCTGTTTTTT.

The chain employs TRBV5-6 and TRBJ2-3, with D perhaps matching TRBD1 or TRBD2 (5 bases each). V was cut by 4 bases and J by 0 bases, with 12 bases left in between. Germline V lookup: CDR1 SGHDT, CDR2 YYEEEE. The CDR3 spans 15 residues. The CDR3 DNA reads TGTGCCAGCAGCCCCGGGACGACTAGCACAGATACGCAGTATTTT. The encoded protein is CASSPGTTSTDTQYF.

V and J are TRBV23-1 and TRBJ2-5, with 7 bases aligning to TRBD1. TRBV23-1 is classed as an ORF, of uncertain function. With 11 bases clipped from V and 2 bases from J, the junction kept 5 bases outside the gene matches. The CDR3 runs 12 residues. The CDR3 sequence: CARTGDQETQYF. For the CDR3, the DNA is TGCGCCCGCACAGGGGATCAAGAGACCCAGTACTTC.

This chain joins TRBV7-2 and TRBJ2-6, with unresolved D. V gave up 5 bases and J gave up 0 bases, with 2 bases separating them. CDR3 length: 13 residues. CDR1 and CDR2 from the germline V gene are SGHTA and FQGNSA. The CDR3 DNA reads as TGTGCCAGCAGCACCTCTGGGGCCAACGTCCTGACTTTC. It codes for CASSTSGANVLTF.

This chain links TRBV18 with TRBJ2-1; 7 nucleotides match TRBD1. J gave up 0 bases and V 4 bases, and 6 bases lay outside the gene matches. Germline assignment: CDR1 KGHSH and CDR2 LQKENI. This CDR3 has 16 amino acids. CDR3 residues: CASSLLQGSSYNEQFF. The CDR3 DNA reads TGTGCCAGCTCACTCCTACAGGGGAGCTCCTACAATGAGCAGTTCTTC.

In DNA form, the CDR3 reads TGTGCCAGCAGCTTGGGTTTTGGGCGGCGGTCCTACAATGAGCAGTTCTTC. Translation gives CASSLGFGRRSYNEQFF. The V and J genes are TRBV5-6 and TRBJ2-1; no clear D. Trimming shortened V by 0 bases and J by 1 base, and 14 bases separated the two germline ends. This CDR3 contains 17 residues. Per the germline V gene, CDR1 is SGHDT and CDR2 is YYEEEE.

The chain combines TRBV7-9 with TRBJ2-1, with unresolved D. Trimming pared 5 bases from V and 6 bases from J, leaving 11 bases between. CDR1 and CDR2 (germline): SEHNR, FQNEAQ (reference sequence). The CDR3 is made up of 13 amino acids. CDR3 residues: CASSPLSVNEQFF. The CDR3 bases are TGTGCCAGCAGCCCCCTTTCTGTCAATGAGCAGTTCTTC.

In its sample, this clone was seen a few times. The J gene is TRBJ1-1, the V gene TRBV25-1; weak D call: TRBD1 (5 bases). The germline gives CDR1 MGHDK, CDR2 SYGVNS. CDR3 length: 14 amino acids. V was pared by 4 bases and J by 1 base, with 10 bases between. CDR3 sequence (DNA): TGTGCCAGCAGTGCAGCCCAGGGGAACACTGAAGCTTTCTTT. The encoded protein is CASSAAQGNTEAFF.

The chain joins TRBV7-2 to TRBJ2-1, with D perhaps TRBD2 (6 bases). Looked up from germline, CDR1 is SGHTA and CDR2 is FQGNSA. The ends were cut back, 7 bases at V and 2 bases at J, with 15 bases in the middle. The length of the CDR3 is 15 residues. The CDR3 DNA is TGTGCCAGCACCCACCGGGGGACCACCTACAATGAGCAGTTCTTC. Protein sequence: CASTHRGTTYNEQFF. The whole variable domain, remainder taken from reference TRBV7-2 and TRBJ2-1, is GAGVSQSPSNKVTEKGKDVELRCDPISGHTALYWYRQSLGQGLEFLIYFQGNSAPDKSGLPSDRFSAERTGGSVSTLTIQRTQQEDSAVYLCASTHRGTTYNEQFFGPGTRLTVL.

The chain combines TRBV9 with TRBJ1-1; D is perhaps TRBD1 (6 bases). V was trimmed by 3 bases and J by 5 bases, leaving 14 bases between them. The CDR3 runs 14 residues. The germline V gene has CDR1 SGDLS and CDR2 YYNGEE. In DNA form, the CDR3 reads TGTGCCAGCAGCGAAAATAGAGGGGGGACTGAAGCTTTCTTT. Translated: CASSENRGGTEAFF.